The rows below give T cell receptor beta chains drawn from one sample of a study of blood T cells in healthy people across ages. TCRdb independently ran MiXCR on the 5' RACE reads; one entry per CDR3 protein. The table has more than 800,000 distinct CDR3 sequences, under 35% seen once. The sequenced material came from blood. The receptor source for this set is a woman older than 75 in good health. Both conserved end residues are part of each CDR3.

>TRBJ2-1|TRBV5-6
CASSLSTSGVYEQFF
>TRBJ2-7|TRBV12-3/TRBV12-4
CASSLGQGVVYEQYF
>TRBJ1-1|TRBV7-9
CASSLVGSASEAFF
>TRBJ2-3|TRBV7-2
CASGLGGAQYF
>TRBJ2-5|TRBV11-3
CASSRVGRGETQYF
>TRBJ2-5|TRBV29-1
CSVERKTAGKETQYF
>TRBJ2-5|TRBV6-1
CASSATTGTDGTQYF
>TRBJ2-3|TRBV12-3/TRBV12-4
CASSFTRADTQYF
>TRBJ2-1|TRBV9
CASSPLRLNEQFF
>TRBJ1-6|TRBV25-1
CASSEPGEGSPLHF
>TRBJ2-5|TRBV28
CTSSFWAGQETQYF
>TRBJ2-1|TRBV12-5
CASGLASGRGSEQFF
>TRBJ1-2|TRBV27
CATRGAGEGYTF
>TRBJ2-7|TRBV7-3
CASSAGGLEQYF
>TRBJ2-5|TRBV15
CATSRDAPGPGRQETQYF
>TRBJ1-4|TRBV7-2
CAGSEPGTAWEKLFF
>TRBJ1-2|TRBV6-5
CASSENGGSGHTF
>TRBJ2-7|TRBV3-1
CASSQVAGAIYF
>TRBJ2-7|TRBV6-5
CASSYSIRTGDSYEQYF
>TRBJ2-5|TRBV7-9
CASSPKGPETQYF
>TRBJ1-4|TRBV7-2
CASSLHIRSGGPPEKLFF
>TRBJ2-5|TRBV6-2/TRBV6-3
CASSPRDSLPLARNEQYF
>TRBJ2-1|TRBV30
CALELGWSSYNEQFF
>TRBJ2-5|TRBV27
CASSKTSETQYF
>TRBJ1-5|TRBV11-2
CASSSGRAANQPQHF
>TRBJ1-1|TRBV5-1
CASSLDGEGRGTEAFF
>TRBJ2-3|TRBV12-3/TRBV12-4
CASSLWTDTEYF
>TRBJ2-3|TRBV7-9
CASSRETDTQYF
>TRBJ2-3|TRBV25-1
CASSAPTSGRRPVTQYF
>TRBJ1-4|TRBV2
CASSLGQNNEKLFF
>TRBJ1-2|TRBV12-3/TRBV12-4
CASRRTQGAGDGYTF
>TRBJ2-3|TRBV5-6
CASSSLQEGAPDTQYF
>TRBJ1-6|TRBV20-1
CSARTQDSGNSPLHF
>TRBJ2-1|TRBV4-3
CASSLGGAGTYNEQFF
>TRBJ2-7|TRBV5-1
CASSFRVGGSEQYF
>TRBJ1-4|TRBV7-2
CASSWGGGEKLFF
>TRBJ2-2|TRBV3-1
CASSQHPVPLGELFF